The present entry profiles one T cell receptor (beta chain) with its context. The CDR3 totals 14 residues. V lost 3 bases and J lost 3; bases outside the gene matches: 2. CDR1 SGHRS and CDR2 YFSETQ come from the germline V gene. The data derive from a study of blood T cell repertoires in COVID-19. Under the authors' procedure: Estimation of nucleated cell counts relied on the amplification of reference gene primers. Only in-frame clones appear in the TCRdb table, and some are missing; sequencing was by immunoSEQ multiplex PCR. D and trimming come from the DNA, and the V and J calls and clone size come from that table. The data hold approximately 93,000 clones, with 70% to 90% observed a single time.

The V gene is TRBV5-1, the J gene TRBJ2-7; 11 bases line up with TRBD2. Sequenced input: peripheral blood. This TCR derives from a man aged 50 to 60 with COVID-19, enrolled during active disease. The CDR3 loop reads CASSSGTSGYEQYF. DNA of the CDR3: TGCGCCAGCAGCTCCGGGACTAGCGGCTACGAGCAGTACTTC.